This T cell receptor beta chain was found in a study of shared clonotypes between healthy human individuals. This clone was seen a single time. Its antigen is unidentified. CD8 cells regarded as naive lacked CD45RO, were positively chosen for CCR7, and omitted terminally differentiated effector memory CD45RA+ cells. Trimming removed 1 base from V and 1 base from J; junction bases left unmatched: 12. Germline CDR1 reads SNHLY; CDR2 reads FYNNEI. The CDR3 is 18 amino acids. Points from the study as a whole: Clonotypes shared by all four sorted-subset donors had higher generation probabilities than non-shared clonotypes.

The protocol was immunoSEQ multiplex PCR, while the TCRdb copy is restricted to in-frame clones and leaves out a portion. This table has approximately 600,000 clones, around 96% appearing once. Material: naive CD8+ T cells sorted from blood. The V gene is TRBV2, the J gene TRBJ2-7; 8 bases are a match to TRBD2. This TCR was recovered from a young woman in good health. CDR3 nucleotide sequence: TGTGCCAGCAGTGAAGTCATAGCGGGACATCCTCTTTCCTACGAGCAGTACTTC. The encoded protein is CASSEVIAGHPLSYEQYF.